The 21 T cell receptor beta chains in this list originate from one sample, sequenced in a study of CD8+CD57+ T cells in acquired aplastic anemia. Previously, flow cytometry had revealed CD8+CD57+ cell expansion in the patients chosen for sequencing. It was genomic DNA that served as the template for profiling TCR beta VDJ and CDR3. TCRdb re-derived calls from the reads in MiXCR, one entry per CDR3 protein. The sample has roughly 260,000 distinct CDR3 sequences, roughly half seen once. Source material: sorted CD4+, CD8+, or CD8+CD57+ T cells (not recorded which) from PBMCs. Every receptor here comes from a human donor with aplastic anemia.

In this sample, this clonotype turned up many times. The gene calls are TRBV12-3 or TRBV12-4 and TRBJ1-5, with TRBD1 identical over 9 bases. Trimming at V came to 6 bases and at J to 6 bases, leaving 6 bases not matched to a gene. The CDR3 has 14 residues. The CDR3 reads CASRRTGVGQPQHF. CDR3 bases: TGTGCCAGCAGGAGGACAGGGGTAGGTCAGCCCCAGCATTTT.

This clonotype was counted at least ten times. The chain recombines TRBV7-3 with TRBJ2-3; D is uncertain. Germline loops: CDR1 SGHTA, CDR2 FQGTGA. The CDR3 has 15 residues. The V end lost 2 bases, the J end lost 0 bases, and 9 bases lay between the germline ends. CDR3 in amino acids: CASSLGVGSTDTQYF. In nucleotides, the CDR3 is TGTGCCAGCAGCTTAGGAGTCGGTAGCACAGATACGCAGTATTTT.

On this clonotype: A read error may explain this, as a much larger clone is one base away. V is TRBV20-1 and J is TRBJ2-3; 9 bases agree with TRBD2. The CDR3 length is 17 residues. CDR1 DFQATT and CDR2 SNEGSKA come from the germline V gene (reference sequence). V lost 6 bases to trimming and J lost 4 bases; unmatched junction nucleotides: 17. The CDR3 here is CSASDSPAGGGPDTQYF. DNA for the CDR3: TGCAGTGCGAGCGACTCTCCAGCGGGAGGTGGTCCAGATACGCAGTATTTT.

This clonotype was recorded many times. The chain is built from TRBV4-2 and TRBJ2-3; no clear D. This CDR3 is built from 12 residues. V gave up 3 bases and J gave up 2 bases, with 3 bases separating them. The germline CDR1 and CDR2 sequences are LGHNA and YNFKEQ. CDR3 in DNA: TGTGCCAGCAGCCAGTCCACAGATACGCAGTATTTT. Residues: CASSQSTDTQYF.

The chain joins TRBV2 to TRBJ1-6; D is unclear. Between the trimmed V and J ends, which lost 6 bases and 7 bases, there was a span of 13 bases. Germline V gives CDR1 SNHLY, CDR2 FYNNEI. The CDR3 consists of 14 residues. CDR3 residues: CASRGSTRNSPLHF. The CDR3 DNA reads TGTGCCAGCAGGGGGTCAACTCGGAATTCACCCCTCCACTTT.

The J gene is TRBJ2-7, the V gene TRBV15, with 8 bases lining up with TRBD1. This CDR3 has 16 amino acids. V lost 3 bases and J lost 3; bases outside the gene matches: 10. Germline V lookup: CDR1 LNHNV, CDR2 YYDKDF (reference sequence). CDR3 residues: CATSSKTGAGYYEQYF. For the CDR3, the DNA is TGTGCCACCAGCAGCAAGACAGGGGCGGGGTACTACGAGCAGTACTTC.

The chain employs TRBV29-1 and TRBJ2-7; D is perhaps TRBD1 (5 bases). This CDR3 comprises 13 residues. CDR1 is SQVTM and CDR2 is ANQGSEA in the germline V gene. The CDR3 region has the DNA TGCAGTGCAGGGAAGAGAGAGACCTACGAGCAGTACTTC. Translation gives CSAGKRETYEQYF.

This clonotype was counted many times. V and J are TRBV7-9 and TRBJ2-2, with no clear D. CDR1 is SEHNR and CDR2 is FQNEAQ in the germline V gene (reference sequence). V was cut by 5 bases and J by 4 bases, with 2 bases left in between. This CDR3 is built from 11 residues. CDR3: CASSLTGELFF. The CDR3 DNA reads TGTGCCAGCAGCCTCACCGGGGAGCTGTTTTTT.

The V call is TRBV2, the J call TRBJ1-1; unclear D gene. V lost 2 bases, J lost 4 bases, and 11 bases lay in between. Germline V gene data show CDR1 as SNHLY and CDR2 as FYNNEI. The CDR3 spans 14 residues. The CDR3 DNA follows: TGTGCCAGCAGTGAACGTCGAGTCAGCACTGAAGCTTTCTTT. Translation gives CASSERRVSTEAFF.

The chain carries TRBV9 and TRBJ1-2; 9 bases align to TRBD1. The CDR3 spans 16 residues. V lost 0 bases and J lost 6; bases outside the gene matches: 9. CDR1 and CDR2 (germline): SGDLS, YYNGEE. CDR3 amino acids: CASSVARKGQGHGYTF. CDR3 DNA sequence: TGTGCCAGCAGCGTAGCGCGAAAAGGACAGGGGCATGGCTACACCTTC.

This clonotype was counted at least ten times. The chain employs TRBV2 and TRBJ1-1, with unresolved D. V was cut by 4 bases and J by 8 bases, with 8 bases left in between. The CDR3 length is 11 residues. Germline V gene sequence: CDR1 SNHLY, CDR2 FYNNEI. The CDR3 here is CASSGRREAFF. Here the CDR3 DNA reads TGTGCCAGCAGTGGACGGCGAGAAGCTTTCTTT.

The rearrangement joins TRBV7-2 to TRBJ2-7; 9 bases agree with TRBD2. This CDR3 is 16 amino acids long. Germline assignment: CDR1 SGHTA and CDR2 FQGNSA. V dropped 4 bases and J dropped 4; count of bases not matched to a gene: 11. DNA for the CDR3: TGTGCCAGCAGCTCGACCGGACTAGCGATCTCTTACGAGCAGTACTTC. Protein sequence: CASSSTGLAISYEQYF.

This clonotype came up many times. This chain links TRBV9 with TRBJ1-4, with D unclear. The V gene lost 0 bases and the J gene lost 7 bases, with 7 bases spanning the gap. CDR3 length: 13 amino acids. Germline V gene sequence: CDR1 SGDLS, CDR2 YYNGEE. For the CDR3, the DNA is TGTGCCAGCAGCGTAGTCCCGGGTGAAAAACTGTTTTTT. Its translation is CASSVVPGEKLFF. Complete variable domain (other parts from reference TRBV9 and TRBJ1-4): DSGVTQTPKHLITATGQRVTLRCSPRSGDLSVYWYQQSLDQGLQFLIQYYNGEERAKGNILERFSAQQFPDLHSELNLSSLELGDSALYFCASSVVPGEKLFFGSGTQLSVL.

The chain carries TRBV20-1 and TRBJ2-7, with no clear D. The CDR3 runs 13 residues. V lost 3 bases to trimming and J lost 6 bases, with 15 bases between them. Germline CDR1 is DFQATT and CDR2 is SNEGSKA (reference sequence). The CDR3 spells CSASRAIGPEQYF. Written as DNA, the CDR3 is TGCAGTGCTAGCCGCGCGATAGGTCCCGAGCAGTACTTC.

The DNA for the CDR3 is TGTGCCAGCAGTGGCCGGGACAGGGAGCCTGAAGCTTTCTTT. Amino acids: CASSGRDREPEAFF. The chain has TRBV25-1 and TRBJ1-1, with 9 bases fitting TRBD1. The germline V gene encodes CDR1 MGHDK and CDR2 SYGVNS. The J segment lost 6 bases and the V segment lost 4 bases, leaving 6 bases of the junction unmatched. The length of the CDR3 is 14 residues.

This chain uses TRBV7-3 with TRBJ2-3, with D unclear. Germline V gene sequence: CDR1 SGHTA, CDR2 FQGTGA. CDR3 size: 14 residues. V shed 3 bases and J shed 0 bases, with 7 bases lying between them. The CDR3 sequence is CASSLLGSTDTQYF. The CDR3 DNA reads TGTGCCAGCAGCTTGCTAGGGAGCACAGATACGCAGTATTTT.

The chain recombines TRBV7-3 with TRBJ1-4, with 12 positions matching TRBD1. Per the germline V gene, CDR1 is SGHTA and CDR2 is FQGTGA. There are 16 residues in the CDR3. V lost 4 bases and J lost 3; bases outside the gene matches: 3. In DNA, the CDR3 is TGTGCCAGCAGCTCGGGACAGGGGGCTGCTAATGAAAAACTGTTTTTT. Translation: CASSSGQGAANEKLFF.

The sample holds one count of this clonotype. The V call is TRBV2, the J call TRBJ1-1, with 12 bases that match TRBD1. Germline V lookup: CDR1 SNHLY, CDR2 FYNNEI. The V segment lost 6 bases and the J segment 3 bases; nucleotides outside the gene matches: 5. This CDR3 comprises 15 residues. The DNA of the CDR3 is TGTGCCAGCAGCTGGGACAGGGGGCTAGACACTGAAGCTTTCTTT. Its translation is CASSWDRGLDTEAFF.

To note about this clonotype: The junction departs from the called germline gene at one end, perhaps through a read error. The chain employs TRBV9 and TRBJ1-4, with no clear D. CDR1 and CDR2 (germline): SGDLS, YYNGEE. This CDR3 is built from 16 residues. The CDR3 here is CASSHQFNPTNERLFF. CDR3 DNA sequence: TGTGCCAGCAGCCACCAGTTTAACCCAACTAATGAAAGACTGTTTTTT.

The V and J genes are TRBV29-1 and TRBJ1-1; D possibly corresponds to TRBD1 (5 bases). Germline V gives CDR1 SQVTM, CDR2 ANQGSEA. The CDR3 extends over 12 amino acids. Trimming removed 5 bases at V and 6 bases at J, with 13 bases between. CDR3: CSVQWEGPEAFF. CDR3 bases: TGCAGCGTTCAGTGGGAGGGACCTGAAGCTTTCTTT. The full variable domain, rest sourced from reference TRBV29-1 and TRBJ1-1, is SAVISQKPSRDICQRGTSLTIQCQVDSQVTMMFWYRQQPGQSLTLIATANQGSEATYESGFVIDKFPISRPNLTFSTLTVSNMSPEDSSIYLCSVQWEGPEAFFGQGTRLTVV.

This clonotype was seen at least ten times. J is TRBJ1-1 and V is TRBV25-1, with D perhaps TRBD1 (5 bases). The germline gives CDR1 MGHDK, CDR2 SYGVNS. Trimming removed 7 bases at V and 5 bases at J, with 17 bases between. The CDR3 sequence is 14 residues long. CDR3 amino acids: CASKSTSGLTEAFF. The CDR3 coding sequence is TGTGCCAGCAAATCAACCTCAGGGTTGACTGAAGCTTTCTTT. Full variable domain (rest looked up from reference TRBV25-1 and TRBJ1-1): EADIYQTPRYLVIGTGKKITLECSQTMGHDKMYWYQQDPGMELHLIHYSYGVNSTEKGDLSSESTVSRIRTEHFPLTLESARPSHTSQYLCASKSTSGLTEAFFGQGTRLTVV.